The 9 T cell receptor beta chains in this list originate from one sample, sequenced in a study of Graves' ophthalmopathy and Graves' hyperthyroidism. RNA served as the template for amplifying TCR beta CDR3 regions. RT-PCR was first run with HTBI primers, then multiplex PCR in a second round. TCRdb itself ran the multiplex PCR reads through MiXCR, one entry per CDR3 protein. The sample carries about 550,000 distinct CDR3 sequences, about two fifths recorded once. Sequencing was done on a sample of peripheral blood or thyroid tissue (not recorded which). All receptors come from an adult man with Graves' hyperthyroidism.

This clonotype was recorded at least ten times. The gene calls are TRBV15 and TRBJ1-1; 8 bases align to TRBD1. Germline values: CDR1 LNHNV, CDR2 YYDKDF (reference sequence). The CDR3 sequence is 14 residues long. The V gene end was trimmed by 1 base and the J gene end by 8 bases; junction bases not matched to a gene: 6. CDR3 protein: CATSRGTGITEAFF. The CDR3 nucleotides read TGTGCCACCAGCAGAGGGACAGGGATCACCGAAGCTTTCTTT.

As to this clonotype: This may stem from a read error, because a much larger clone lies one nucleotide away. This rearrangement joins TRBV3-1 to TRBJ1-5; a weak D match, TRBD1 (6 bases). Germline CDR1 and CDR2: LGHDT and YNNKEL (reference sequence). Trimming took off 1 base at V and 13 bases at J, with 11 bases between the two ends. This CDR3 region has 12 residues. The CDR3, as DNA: TGTGCCAGCAGCCAAGGGGGGCATGTTCAGCATTTT. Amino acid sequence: CASSQGGHVQHF.

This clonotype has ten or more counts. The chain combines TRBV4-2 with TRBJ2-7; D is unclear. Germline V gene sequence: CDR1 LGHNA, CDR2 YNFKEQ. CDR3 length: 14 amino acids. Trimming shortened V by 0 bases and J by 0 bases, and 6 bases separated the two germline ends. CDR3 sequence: CASSQEDGSYEQYF. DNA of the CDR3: TGTGCCAGCAGCCAAGAGGACGGCTCCTACGAGCAGTACTTC.

This CDR3 reads CATARGSGPQHF. CDR3 sequence (DNA): TGTGCCACGGCCCGCGGCAGTGGGCCCCAGCATTTT. The V and J genes are TRBV10-3 and TRBJ1-5; no definite D call. Germline lookup yields CDR1 ENHRY and CDR2 SYGVKD. V lost 10 bases, J lost 9 bases, and 16 bases lay in between. The CDR3 length is 12 residues.

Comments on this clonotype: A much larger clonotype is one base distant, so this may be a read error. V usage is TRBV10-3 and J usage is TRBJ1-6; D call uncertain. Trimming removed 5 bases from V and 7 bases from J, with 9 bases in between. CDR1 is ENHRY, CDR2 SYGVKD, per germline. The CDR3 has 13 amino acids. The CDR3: CAISYPGNSPLHF. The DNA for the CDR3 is TGTGCCATCAGTTACCCCGGAAATTCACCCCTCCACTTT.

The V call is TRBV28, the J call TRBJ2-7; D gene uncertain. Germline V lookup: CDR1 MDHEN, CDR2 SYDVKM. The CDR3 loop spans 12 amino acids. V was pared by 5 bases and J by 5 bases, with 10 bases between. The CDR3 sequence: CASSVRTHEQYF. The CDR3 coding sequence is TGTGCCAGCAGTGTCAGGACCCACGAGCAGTACTTC.

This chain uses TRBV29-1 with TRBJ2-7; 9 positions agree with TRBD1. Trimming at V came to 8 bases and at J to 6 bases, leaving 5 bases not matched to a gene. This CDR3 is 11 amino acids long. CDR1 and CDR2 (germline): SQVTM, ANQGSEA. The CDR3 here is CSQGTGIEQYF. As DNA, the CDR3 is TGCAGCCAAGGGACAGGGATCGAGCAGTACTTC.

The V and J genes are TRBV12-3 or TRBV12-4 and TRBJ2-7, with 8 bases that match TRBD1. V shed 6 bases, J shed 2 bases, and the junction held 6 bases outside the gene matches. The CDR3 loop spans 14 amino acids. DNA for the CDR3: TGTGCCAGCAGACAACCGGGACAGGCCTACGAGCAGTACTTC. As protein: CASRQPGQAYEQYF.

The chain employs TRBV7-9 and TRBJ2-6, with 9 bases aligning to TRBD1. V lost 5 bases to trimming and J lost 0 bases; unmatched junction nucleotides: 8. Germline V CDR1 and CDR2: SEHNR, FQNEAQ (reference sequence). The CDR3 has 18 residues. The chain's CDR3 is CASSLMGQGFSGANVLTF. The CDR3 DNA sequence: TGTGCCAGCAGCCTAATGGGACAGGGATTCTCTGGGGCCAACGTCCTGACTTTC.